Sequencing of this T cell receptor (beta chain) was carried out in a study of early stage breast cancer tumors (TCRdb year 2017). Regarding the complete study: Of the roughly 15 invasive breast tumors, about 13 were found to be estrogen receptor-positive, progesterone receptor-positive and HER2-negative. Of the roughly twelve ER+/PR+/HER2- tumors, eight were classified as invasive ductal carcinomas and four as invasive lobular carcinomas. The average read coverage per sample was roughly 9.6-fold. Across all samples, over 2,000,000 templates representing 1,097,674 unique clonotypes were detected. The paper's findings and limits, for the study overall: Enriched TCRB sequences shared across patients were mostly commonly generated sequences, unlikely to play an important role in the tumor microenvironment. Because the cohort was small, a breakdown by tumor subtype could not be done. Compared with adjacent normal breast tissue, tumors had roughly 2.7-fold higher T cell density and higher clonality. Chain pairing and functional markers such as CD4, CD8 and FOXP3 were not captured by bulk genomic DNA sequencing of unsorted cells. Repertoires from blood and normal breast were more alike than repertoires from blood and tumor, and in 14 of 16 patients, comparing each tissue with blood separated tumor from normal.

For this chain, trimming is 5 bases at the V end and 1 base at the J end, and the number of junction bases without a gene match is 6. From the germline V gene (reference sequence), CDR1 is GTSNPN and CDR2 is SVGIG. Spanning cysteine to phenylalanine, the CDR3 consists of 14 amino acids. The read is trimmed to its CDR3 DNA, 42 bases read in frame from base 1. This clone appeared a single time. It has no known antigen specificity. Qualities for individual bases were not recorded, and no much larger clone is one base off. Each sample was amplified in two independent genomic DNA replicates, using approximately 0.5 ug for blood and around 1.5 ug for tumor or normal breast. Following the manufacturer's instructions, the ImmunoSeq Intro kit was used to carry out TCRB sequencing on genomic DNA. Multiplex PCR ran 30 to 40 cycles with proprietary primers and spike-in control sequences for absolute quantification. Single-end 150-bp reads were used to sequence an 87-bp fragment spanning the CDR3 plus the flanking V and J genes. Seven samples, each with two replicates, were multiplexed per lane of an Illumina MiSeq using version 3.0 chemistry. The authors' analysis ran thus. The vendor's proprietary pipeline processed the raw data and merged both replicates into a single result for each sample. Clonotypes were defined as productive rearrangements sharing the V-gene family, CDR3 amino acid sequence and J-gene segment. Clonality was computed as 1 minus the normalized Shannon entropy (Pielou evenness) of TCRB abundances. To estimate T cell density, the total number of templates was divided by the number of input cells, which was inferred from the amount of DNA input. Recon was used with default parameters to estimate total repertoire diversity and clonality. A clonotype was considered tumor-enriched if its abundance in tumor exceeded 0.1% and was at least 32-fold higher than its abundance in normal breast. As stored in TCRdb, this immuneACCESS dataset retains in-frame rearrangements with V and J assigned. A fraction of the clones does not appear; measured against another copy, unresolved V genes explain less than half of the discrepancy, and the remainder lacks a known reason. The V and J calls and clone size come from that table; D and trimming were worked out from the DNA. The sample table shows about 70,000 clones, and over 80% are seen once. The ten largest clones add up to 4.7% of the sample.

The study profiled bulk TCR beta-chain repertoires in matched peripheral blood, tumor and adjacent normal breast tissue taken from approximately 15 patients with early-stage breast cancer. Before surgery, roughly 4.5-10 mL of whole blood was collected into EDTA tubes and then processed within 2 hours. Peripheral blood mononuclear cells were isolated by Ficoll-Paque centrifugation in SepMate-50 tubes. For storage in liquid nitrogen, PBMCs were cryopreserved as aliquots of about 1.9 to 4 million cells in approximately 90% FBS with around 10% DMSO. The Qiagen AllPrep DNA/RNA Mini kit was used for genomic DNA extraction.

The chain uses TRBV30 and TRBJ1-1; 8 of the junction bases match TRBD1. The sequence derives from a person aged 40-50 years with breast cancer. Input material: blood. The bases are TGTGCCTGGGCCATACAGGGGGAGAACACTGAAGCTTTCTTT. Its protein is CAWAIQGENTEAFF.